A single sample gave rise to the 11 T cell receptor beta chains below, sequenced in a study of glioma-infiltrating T cells after dendritic cell vaccination. TCRdb's copy holds only in-frame clones and misses some; the assay was immunoSEQ multiplex PCR. This sample has approximately 48,000 clones, with approximately 90% found just once. Documented time point: after dendritic cell vaccination, including at tumor progression/relapse. Specimen: blood, collected after dendritic cell vaccination. These receptors were taken from a human donor with glioblastoma.

The chain couples TRBV28 to TRBJ2-5; 9 bases line up with TRBD1. This CDR3 region has 14 residues. CDR1 MDHEN and CDR2 SYDVKM come from the germline V gene. V lost 7 bases to trimming and J lost 3 bases; unmatched junction nucleotides: 6. CDR3 in amino acids: CASTGQGVKETQYF. CDR3 bases: TGTGCCAGCACGGGACAGGGAGTAAAAGAGACCCAGTACTTC.

This chain joins TRBV28 and TRBJ2-7, with unresolved D. CDR1 and CDR2 from the germline V gene are MDHEN and SYDVKM. The CDR3 spans 15 residues. Trimming removed 3 bases at V and 1 base at J, with 13 bases between. Written as DNA, the CDR3 is TGTGCCAGCAGTTTCAGGCCTCATAGGTCCTACGAGCAGTACTTC. Protein: CASSFRPHRSYEQYF.

This sequence joins TRBV19 and TRBJ1-1; TRBD1 is a possible D gene (5 bases). The CDR3 loop spans 15 amino acids. From germline, CDR1 is LNHDA and CDR2 SQIVND (reference sequence). Trimming took off 6 bases at V and 3 bases at J, with 17 bases between the two ends. CDR3 amino acids: CASRRQGGDYTEAFF. CDR3 bases: TGTGCCAGTAGGCGCCAGGGAGGTGACTACACTGAAGCTTTCTTT.

The V gene is TRBV2, the J gene TRBJ1-4, with a possible D match to TRBD1 (6 bases). Germline V gene lookup returns CDR1 SNHLY and CDR2 FYNNEI. The CDR3 is 13 amino acids. Trimming took off 7 bases at V and 7 bases at J, with 13 bases between the two ends. CDR3 residues: CASKTGFFEKLFF. The CDR3 bases are TGTGCCAGCAAAACAGGGTTTTTTGAAAAACTGTTTTTT.

The genes are TRBV2 and TRBJ1-1; D is unresolved. The V and J ends lost 8 bases and 11 bases respectively, with 18 bases between them. The germline V gene encodes CDR1 SNHLY and CDR2 FYNNEI. This CDR3 is built from 12 residues. CDR3: CASPARSGMAFF. The CDR3 nucleotides read TGTGCCAGCCCAGCGAGGTCGGGTATGGCTTTCTTT.

The CDR3 sequence is CASSLWDSAYEQYF. For the CDR3, the DNA is TGTGCCAGCAGCTTGTGGGACTCAGCATACGAGCAGTACTTC. The V gene is TRBV5-4, the J gene TRBJ2-7; possibly TRBD2 for D (6 bases). Germline CDR1 is SGHNT and CDR2 is YYREEE (reference sequence). The ends were cut back, 1 base at V and 4 bases at J, with 12 bases in the middle. The CDR3 is 14 amino acids.

The chain combines TRBV4-2 with TRBJ2-7; D gene uncertain. The CDR3 loop spans 15 amino acids. Germline values: CDR1 LGHNA, CDR2 YNFKEQ. V lost 9 bases and J lost 4, with 22 bases in between. The CDR3 DNA reads as TGTGCCAGTGCCAGAGGTGAGGCCAGAGGATACGAGCAGTACTTC. Its protein is CASARGEARGYEQYF.

J is TRBJ2-5 and V is TRBV28; TRBD1 agrees at 7 bases. Germline V gives CDR1 MDHEN, CDR2 SYDVKM. The ends lost 6 bases at V and 1 base at J; junction bases unmatched: 2. CDR3 length equals 13 residues. CDR3 in amino acids: CASRGDSQETQYF. The DNA of the CDR3 is TGTGCCAGCAGGGGGGACAGCCAAGAGACCCAGTACTTC.

This clone showed up just a few times. The chain recombines TRBV19 with TRBJ2-4, with D perhaps TRBD1 (5 bases). CDR1 LNHDA and CDR2 SQIVND come from the germline V gene (reference sequence). CDR3 length equals 14 residues. The V gene lost 4 bases and the J gene lost 2 bases, with 9 bases spanning the gap. The CDR3 DNA reads as TGTGCCAGTAGTAGATCAGGGTCCAAAAACATTCAGTACTTC. It encodes CASSRSGSKNIQYF.

The chain uses TRBV5-1 and TRBJ1-4, with D maybe TRBD1 (6 bases). V dropped 4 bases and J dropped 8 bases, with 18 bases sitting between them. Germline values: CDR1 SGHRS, CDR2 YFSETQ. The CDR3 runs 15 residues. The CDR3, as DNA: TGCGCCAGCAGCGTACCGGACAGACGTCGGGAAAAACTGTTTTTT. Amino acids: CASSVPDRRREKLFF.

This clone is medium-sized (0.01 to 0.1%) by share. This chain uses TRBV5-1 with TRBJ2-1; TRBD2 matches 8 bases. This CDR3 comprises 15 residues. V was pared by 5 bases and J by 6 bases, with 10 bases of the junction left unmatched. Germline V gives CDR1 SGHRS, CDR2 YFSETQ. Here the CDR3 reads CASRVTGGPGNEQFF. The CDR3 bases are TGCGCCAGCAGAGTCACGGGAGGGCCGGGCAATGAGCAGTTCTTC.